These 9 T cell receptor beta chains share one sample of origin, sequenced in a study of blood T cell repertoires in COVID-19 (dated by TCRdb to about 2020). Libraries were prepared through the immunoSEQ multiplex PCR assay. TCRdb limited this immuneACCESS table to in-frame rearrangements with V and J called. A share of clones is missing; checked studies link under half to unresolved V genes, and the rest is unexplained. The sample table shows approximately 670,000 clones, and 85% to 90% are seen once. The top ten constitute 0.2% to 0.3% of the sample. The sequencing input was peripheral blood. Source of these receptors: a woman aged 18 to 35 with acute or convalescent COVID-19.

V is TRBV27 and J is TRBJ1-2; TRBD1 matches at 8 bases. Looked up from germline, CDR1 is MNHEY and CDR2 is SMNVEV (reference sequence). V lost 7 bases to trimming and J lost 6 bases; unmatched junction nucleotides: 1. The CDR3 runs to 11 residues. CDR3 in DNA: TGTGCCAGCACAGGGGGCCATGGCTACACCTTC. Its translation is CASTGGHGYTF.

The V and J genes are TRBV10-3 and TRBJ2-7, with TRBD2 matching over 7 bases. Trimming cost V 10 bases and J 0 bases; bases outside gene matches: 12. This CDR3 is built from 15 residues. Looked up from germline, CDR1 is ENHRY and CDR2 is SYGVKD. CDR3 loop: CATGTGGVSSYEQYF. CDR3 DNA: TGTGCCACCGGAACGGGGGGAGTAAGCTCCTACGAGCAGTACTTC.

V gene TRBV12-3 or TRBV12-4 combines with J gene TRBJ1-1, with 8 bases matching TRBD1. The CDR3 has 13 residues. J lost 7 bases, V lost 3 bases, and 4 bases had no gene match. CDR3: CASSFRGPLEAFF. The CDR3 DNA reads TGTGCCAGCAGTTTCAGGGGGCCCCTTGAAGCTTTCTTT.

The rearrangement joins TRBV5-5 to TRBJ2-1, with 8 bases that match TRBD1. The J segment lost 2 bases and the V segment lost 3 bases, leaving 7 bases of the junction unmatched. The CDR3 has 16 amino acids. Looked up from germline, CDR1 is SGHKS and CDR2 is YYEKEE (reference sequence). The CDR3 DNA reads TGTGCCAGCAGCTCGTTCGCGGGACAGGCCTACAATGAGCAGTTCTTC. It is translated as CASSSFAGQAYNEQFF. Full variable domain (rest looked up from reference TRBV5-5 and TRBJ2-1): DAGVTQSPTHLIKTRGQQVTLRCSPISGHKSVSWYQQVLGQGPQFIFQYYEKEERGRGNFPDRFSARQFPNYSSELNVNALLLGDSALYLCASSSFAGQAYNEQFFGPGTRLTVL.

V gene TRBV7-2 combines with J gene TRBJ2-6; 9 positions match TRBD1. Per the germline V gene, CDR1 is SGHTA and CDR2 is FQGNSA. There are 18 residues in the CDR3. V lost 5 bases and J lost 2; bases outside the gene matches: 10. The CDR3 bases are TGTGCCAGCAGCCCCTGGACAGGGGTTGTGGCTGGGGCCAACGTCCTGACTTTC. Translating gives CASSPWTGVVAGANVLTF.

The chain combines TRBV5-1 with TRBJ1-2; no clear D. Germline CDR1 is SGHRS and CDR2 is YFSETQ. The length of the CDR3 is 13 residues. V was cut by 5 bases and J by 0 bases, with 8 bases left in between. Here the CDR3 DNA reads TGCGCCAGCAGGGAGGGAGCTAACTATGGCTACACCTTC. Residues: CASREGANYGYTF.

The chain carries TRBV5-6 and TRBJ2-7; 12 positions match TRBD1. The junction had 6 bases not matched to a gene; V was cut back by 2 bases and J by 6 bases. The V gene's germline CDR1 is SGHDT and CDR2 YYEEEE. The CDR3 is made up of 15 amino acids. The CDR3 is CASSFLGQGATEQYF. CDR3 bases: TGTGCCAGCAGCTTCTTGGGACAGGGGGCTACCGAGCAGTACTTC. Combining the CDR3 with reference TRBV5-6 and TRBJ2-7 gives the whole variable domain DAGVTQSPTHLIKTRGQQVTLRCSPKSGHDTVSWYQQALGQGPQFIFQYYEEEERQRGNFPDRFSGHQFPNYSSELNVNALLLGDSALYLCASSFLGQGATEQYFGPGTRLTVT.

The chain uses TRBV4-1 and TRBJ1-2, with D unresolved. Trimming left V 3 bases short and J 4 bases short, with 6 bases between. Germline CDR1 and CDR2: MGHRA and YSYEKL. CDR3 length equals 12 residues. CDR3 coding DNA: TGCGCCAGCAGCCACGGGGTCTATGGCTACACCTTC. It codes for CASSHGVYGYTF.

The chain's CDR3 is CASSYIYQWEKLFF. In DNA, the CDR3 is TGCGCCAGCAGCTACATATACCAGTGGGAAAAACTGTTTTTT. The V and J genes are TRBV5-1 and TRBJ1-4; D is unclear. The V and J ends lost 3 bases and 8 bases respectively, with 14 bases between them. There are 14 residues in the CDR3. Looked up from germline, CDR1 is SGHRS and CDR2 is YFSETQ.